One and the same sample provided the 3 T cell receptor beta chains below, sequenced in a study of tumor-infiltrating lymphocytes in localized non-small cell lung cancer. Sequenced by immunoSEQ multiplex PCR; TCRdb stores in-frame clones only, minus some. Here the sample spans some 9,300 clones, around four fifths being singletons. Sequenced material: lung tumor tissue. Receptor source: a human donor with non-small cell lung cancer.

The chain combines TRBV19 with TRBJ1-1; D may be TRBD1 (5 bases). CDR3 length: 12 residues. Trimming left V 6 bases short and J 1 base short, with 6 bases between. The germline V gene has CDR1 LNHDA and CDR2 SQIVND (reference sequence). CDR3 sequence (DNA): TGTGCCAGTAGCGGACAGAACACTGAAGCTTTCTTT. Protein: CASSGQNTEAFF.

This clone was seen a single time. The chain recombines TRBV7-3 with TRBJ2-1; D call uncertain. CDR1 is SGHTA, CDR2 FQGTGA, per germline. CDR3 length equals 15 residues. Trimming shortened V by 5 bases and J by 0 bases, and 11 bases separated the two germline ends. DNA of the CDR3: TGTGCCAGCAGCCCAGCGCCTAGCTCCTACAATGAGCAGTTCTTC. Its protein product is CASSPAPSSYNEQFF.

This chain joins TRBV5-1 and TRBJ2-5; D ambiguous. Germline V gene lookup returns CDR1 SGHRS and CDR2 YFSETQ. This CDR3 has 15 amino acids. The ends were cut back, 1 base at V and 0 bases at J, with 10 bases in the middle. The CDR3 nucleotides are TGCGCCAGCAGCTTGTGGGGAAGGGACCAAGAGACCCAGTACTTC. As protein: CASSLWGRDQETQYF.